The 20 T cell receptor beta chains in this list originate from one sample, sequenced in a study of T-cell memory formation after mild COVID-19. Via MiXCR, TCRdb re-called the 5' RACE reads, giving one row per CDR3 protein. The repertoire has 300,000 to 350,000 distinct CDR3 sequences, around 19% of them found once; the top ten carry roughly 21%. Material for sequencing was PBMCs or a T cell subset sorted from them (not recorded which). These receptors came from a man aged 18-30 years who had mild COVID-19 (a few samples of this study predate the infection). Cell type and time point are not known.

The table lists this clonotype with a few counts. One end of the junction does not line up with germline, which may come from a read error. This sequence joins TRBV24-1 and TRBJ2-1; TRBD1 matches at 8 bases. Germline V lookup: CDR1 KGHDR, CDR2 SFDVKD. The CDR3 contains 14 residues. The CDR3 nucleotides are TGTGCCGCCAGTGACAGGGGACGACGGGATGAGCAGTTCTTC. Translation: CAASDRGRRDEQFF.

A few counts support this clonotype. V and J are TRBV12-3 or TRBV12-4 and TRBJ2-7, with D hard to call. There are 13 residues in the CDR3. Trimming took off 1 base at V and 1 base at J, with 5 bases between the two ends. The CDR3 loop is CASSLGHSYEQYV. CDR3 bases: TGTGCCAGCAGTTTAGGGCATTCCTACGAGCAGTACGTC.

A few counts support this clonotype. CDR3 residues: CASSVDPGGSYGYTF. CDR3 coding DNA: TGTGCCAGCAGCGTAGACCCCGGCGGGAGCTATGGCTACACCTTC. This chain connects TRBV9 to TRBJ1-2; D unclear. Germline lookup yields CDR1 SGDLS and CDR2 YYNGEE. V lost 0 bases to trimming and J lost 4 bases, with 13 bases between them. CDR3 size: 15 residues.

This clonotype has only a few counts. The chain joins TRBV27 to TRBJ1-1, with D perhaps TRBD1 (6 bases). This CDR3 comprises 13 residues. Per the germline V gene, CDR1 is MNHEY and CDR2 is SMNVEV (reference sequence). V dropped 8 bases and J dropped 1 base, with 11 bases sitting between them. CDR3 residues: CASQTGWNTEAFF. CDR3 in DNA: TGTGCCAGCCAGACAGGATGGAACACTGAAGCTTTCTTT.

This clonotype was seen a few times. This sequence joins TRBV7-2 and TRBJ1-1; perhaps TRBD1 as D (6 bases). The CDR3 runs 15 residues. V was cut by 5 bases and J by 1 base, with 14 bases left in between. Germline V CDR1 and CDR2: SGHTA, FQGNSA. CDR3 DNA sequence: TGTGCCAGCAGCCGAAACCGACAGGAGAACACTGAAGCTTTCTTT. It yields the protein CASSRNRQENTEAFF.

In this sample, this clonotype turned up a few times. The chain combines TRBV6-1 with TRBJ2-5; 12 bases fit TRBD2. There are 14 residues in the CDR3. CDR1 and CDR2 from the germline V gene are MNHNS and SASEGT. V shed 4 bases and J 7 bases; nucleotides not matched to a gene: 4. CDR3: CASSGLAGDRTQYF. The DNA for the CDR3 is TGTGCCAGCAGTGGACTAGCGGGGGACCGGACCCAGTACTTC.

The DNA of the CDR3 is TGCGCCAGCAGCCAAGGGACAGGGCGCTACGAGCAGTACTTC. Translation gives CASSQGTGRYEQYF. The chain employs TRBV4-3 and TRBJ2-7, with TRBD1 identical over 8 bases. CDR1 is LGHNA, CDR2 YSLEER, per germline. CDR3 length: 14 amino acids. The V and J ends lost 1 base and 3 bases, in that order; junction bases with no gene match: 2.

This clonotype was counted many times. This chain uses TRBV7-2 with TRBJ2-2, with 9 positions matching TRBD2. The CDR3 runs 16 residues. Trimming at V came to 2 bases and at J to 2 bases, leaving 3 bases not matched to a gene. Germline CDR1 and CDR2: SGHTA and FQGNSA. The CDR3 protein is CASSLSSGTNTGELFF. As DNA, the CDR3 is TGTGCCAGCAGCTTATCTAGCGGGACAAACACCGGGGAGCTGTTTTTT.

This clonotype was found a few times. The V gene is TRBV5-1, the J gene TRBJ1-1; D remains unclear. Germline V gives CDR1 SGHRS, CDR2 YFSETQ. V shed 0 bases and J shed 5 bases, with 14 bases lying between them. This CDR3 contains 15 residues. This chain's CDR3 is CASSLGWFSDTEAFF. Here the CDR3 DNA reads TGCGCCAGCAGCTTGGGGTGGTTTTCAGATACTGAAGCTTTCTTT.

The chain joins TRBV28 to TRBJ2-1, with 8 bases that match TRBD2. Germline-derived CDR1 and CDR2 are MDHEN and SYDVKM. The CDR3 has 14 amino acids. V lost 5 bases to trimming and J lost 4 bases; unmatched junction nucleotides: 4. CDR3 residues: CASSRPGGYNEQFF. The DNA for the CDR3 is TGTGCCAGCAGTAGGCCGGGGGGGTACAATGAGCAGTTCTTC. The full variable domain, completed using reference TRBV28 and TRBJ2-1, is DVKVTQSSRYLVKRTGEKVFLECVQDMDHENMFWYRQDPGLGLRLIYFSYDVKMKEKGDIPEGYSVSREKKERFSLILESASTNQTSMYLCASSRPGGYNEQFFGPGTRLTVL.

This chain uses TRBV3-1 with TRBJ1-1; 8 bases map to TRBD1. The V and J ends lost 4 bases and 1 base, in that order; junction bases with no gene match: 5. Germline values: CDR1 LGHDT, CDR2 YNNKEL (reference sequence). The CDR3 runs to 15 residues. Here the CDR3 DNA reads TGTGCCAGCAGCCTCCGGACAGGGCGGAACACTGAAGCTTTCTTT. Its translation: CASSLRTGRNTEAFF.

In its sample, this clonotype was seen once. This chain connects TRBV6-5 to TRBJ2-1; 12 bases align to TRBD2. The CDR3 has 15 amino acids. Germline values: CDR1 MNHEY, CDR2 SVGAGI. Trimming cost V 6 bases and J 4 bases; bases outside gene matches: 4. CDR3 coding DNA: TGTGCCAGCAGCATGCTAGCGGGGGGGTACAATGAGCAGTTCTTC. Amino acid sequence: CASSMLAGGYNEQFF.

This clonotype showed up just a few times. The CDR3 loop is CASRLSQGTEAFF. The CDR3 DNA sequence: TGTGCCAGCAGACTTTCTCAGGGGACCGAAGCTTTCTTT. V usage is TRBV6-6 and J usage is TRBJ1-1; perhaps TRBD1 as D (6 bases). The germline V gene has CDR1 MNHNY and CDR2 SVGAGI (reference sequence). The CDR3 runs to 13 residues. V lost 6 bases and J 8 bases, leaving 16 bases between the germline ends.

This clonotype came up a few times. This CDR3 is CSVEDNEQFF. CDR3 in DNA: TGCAGCGTGGAGGACAATGAGCAGTTCTTC. The chain couples TRBV29-1 to TRBJ2-1, with D possibly matching TRBD2 (5 bases). The CDR3 is made up of 10 amino acids. Per germline, CDR1 SQVTM and CDR2 ANQGSEA. V was trimmed by 6 bases and J by 5 bases, leaving 5 bases between them.

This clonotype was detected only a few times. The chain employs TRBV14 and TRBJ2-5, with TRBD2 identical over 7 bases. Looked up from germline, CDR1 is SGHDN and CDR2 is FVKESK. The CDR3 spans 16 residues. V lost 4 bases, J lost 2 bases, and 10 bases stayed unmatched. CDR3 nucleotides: TGTGCCAGCAGCCCTAGACAGACCGGGGGGCAAGAGACCCAGTACTTC. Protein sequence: CASSPRQTGGQETQYF.

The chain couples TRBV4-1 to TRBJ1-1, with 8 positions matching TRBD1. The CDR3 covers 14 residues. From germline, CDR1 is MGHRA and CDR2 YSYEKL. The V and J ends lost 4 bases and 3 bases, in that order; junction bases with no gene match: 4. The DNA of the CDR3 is TGCGCCAGCAGCCCAGGACAGGGAGACACTGAAGCTTTCTTT. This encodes CASSPGQGDTEAFF.

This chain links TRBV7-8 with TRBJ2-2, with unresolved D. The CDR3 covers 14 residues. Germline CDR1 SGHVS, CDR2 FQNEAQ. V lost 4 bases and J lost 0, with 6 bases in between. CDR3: CASSWATNTGELFF. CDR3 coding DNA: TGTGCCAGCAGCTGGGCTACGAACACCGGGGAGCTGTTTTTT. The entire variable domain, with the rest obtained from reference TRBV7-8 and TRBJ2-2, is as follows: GAGVSQSPRYKVAKRGQDVALRCDPISGHVSLFWYQQALGQGPEFLTYFQNEAQLDKSGLPSDRFFAERPEGSVSTLKIQRTQQEDSAVYLCASSWATNTGELFFGEGSRLTVL.

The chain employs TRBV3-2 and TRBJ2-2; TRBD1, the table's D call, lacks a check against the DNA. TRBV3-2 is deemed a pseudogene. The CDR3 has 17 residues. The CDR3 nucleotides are TGTGCCAGCAGCCCTTGGCTGGGGACAGAGAACACCGGGGAGCTGTTTTTT. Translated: CASSPWLGTENTGELFF.

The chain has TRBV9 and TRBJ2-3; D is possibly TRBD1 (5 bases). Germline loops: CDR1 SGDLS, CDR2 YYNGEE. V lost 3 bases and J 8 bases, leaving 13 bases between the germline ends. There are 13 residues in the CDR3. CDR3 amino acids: CASSGDNQGTQYF. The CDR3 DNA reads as TGTGCCAGCAGCGGCGACAACCAGGGTACGCAGTATTTT.

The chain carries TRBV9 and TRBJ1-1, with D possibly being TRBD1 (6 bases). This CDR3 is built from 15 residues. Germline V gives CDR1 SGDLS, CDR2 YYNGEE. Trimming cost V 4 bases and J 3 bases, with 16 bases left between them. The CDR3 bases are TGTGCCAGCAGCCCGTCAGGGGCGGGGTACACTGAAGCTTTCTTT. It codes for CASSPSGAGYTEAFF.